These 17 T cell receptor beta chains originate from one sample sequenced in a study of blood T cell repertoires in COVID-19. Assay used: immunoSEQ multiplex PCR; TCRdb lists only in-frame clones, some missing. The sample has about 310,000 clones; approximately 91% are singletons. The specimen sequenced was PBMCs or T cells enriched from blood (not recorded which). The origin of the receptors is a woman in her 40s who had recovered from COVID-19.

This clone was counted once. The chain carries TRBV28 and TRBJ2-3, with 7 bases that match TRBD1. The CDR3 is 14 amino acids. With V trimmed by 2 bases and J by 9 bases, 8 bases remained unmatched. Germline V gene data show CDR1 as MDHEN and CDR2 as SYDVKM. The CDR3 region has the DNA TGTGCCAGCAGTTTAGTGATAGGGGGCGGAACGCAGTATTTT. This gives the protein CASSLVIGGGTQYF.

The chain has TRBV24-1 and TRBJ1-2; 7 bases align to TRBD1. In germline, CDR1 is KGHDR, CDR2 SFDVKD. The CDR3 loop spans 15 amino acids. The V gene end was trimmed by 3 bases and the J gene end by 8 bases; junction bases not matched to a gene: 11. CDR3 in DNA: TGTGCCACCAGTGATCCTCTACAGGGGCAGCGGGGCTACACCTTC. Protein sequence: CATSDPLQGQRGYTF.

The J gene is TRBJ2-7, the V gene TRBV7-3, with 11 positions matching TRBD2. Germline loops: CDR1 SGHTA, CDR2 FQGTGA. The junction had 9 bases not matched to a gene; V was cut back by 7 bases and J by 4 bases. The CDR3 sequence is 15 residues long. The CDR3 spells CASTTSASGRYEQYF. The CDR3 DNA reads TGTGCCAGCACCACGTCGGCTAGCGGGAGGTACGAGCAGTACTTC.

This chain joins TRBV25-1 and TRBJ1-1, with TRBD1 identical over 7 bases. The trim removed 4 bases at V and 5 bases at J, leaving 7 bases unmatched. The CDR3 is 14 amino acids. Germline loops: CDR1 MGHDK, CDR2 SYGVNS. CDR3 amino acids: CASSVTGYATEAFF. In DNA, the CDR3 is TGTGCCAGCAGTGTGACAGGGTATGCGACTGAAGCTTTCTTT.

The chain joins TRBV19 to TRBJ2-7; TRBD2 aligns across 14 bases. J gave up 5 bases and V 4 bases, and 7 bases lay outside the gene matches. CDR1 is LNHDA, CDR2 SQIVND, per germline (reference sequence). This CDR3 comprises 16 residues. This CDR3 reads CASSTFGTSGSDEQYF. In DNA, the CDR3 is TGTGCCAGTAGTACCTTTGGGACTAGCGGGAGCGACGAGCAGTACTTC.

The CDR3 DNA follows: TGCGCCAGCAGCCAAGACCCAGCGGGAGGGCCTGGAGGGCAGTTCTTC. Its protein is CASSQDPAGGPGGQFF. The genes are TRBV5-1 and TRBJ2-1, with 10 nucleotides matching TRBD2. Germline CDR1 and CDR2: SGHRS and YFSETQ. The CDR3 totals 16 residues. V dropped 4 bases and J dropped 12; count of bases not matched to a gene: 16.

This rearrangement joins TRBV28 to TRBJ2-1; a weak D match, TRBD1 (6 bases). This CDR3 spans 15 amino acids. V lost 5 bases and J lost 8, with 19 bases in between. Germline V gives CDR1 MDHEN, CDR2 SYDVKM. This chain's CDR3 is CASSPGQISQHEQFF. CDR3 sequence (DNA): TGTGCCAGCAGTCCCGGACAGATAAGCCAACATGAGCAGTTCTTC.

The chain is built from TRBV27 and TRBJ1-2; D perhaps matches TRBD1 (6 bases). The V end lost 1 base, the J end lost 6 bases, and 9 bases lay between the germline ends. Germline V gene data show CDR1 as MNHEY and CDR2 as SMNVEV (reference sequence). The CDR3 has 13 amino acids. For the CDR3, the DNA is TGTGCCAGCAGTTTATGGGCAGGGGATGGCTACACCTTC. This codes for CASSLWAGDGYTF.

The chain couples TRBV24-1 to TRBJ2-3; TRBD1 matches 9 bases. The length of the CDR3 is 15 residues. V lost 0 bases, J lost 4 bases, and 1 base stayed unmatched. Germline CDR1 KGHDR, CDR2 SFDVKD. The CDR3 is CATSDLDRGADTQYF. The CDR3 DNA follows: TGTGCCACCAGTGATTTGGACAGGGGGGCAGATACGCAGTATTTT.

This chain connects TRBV29-1 to TRBJ1-1; D perhaps matches TRBD1 (5 bases). Germline values: CDR1 SQVTM, CDR2 ANQGSEA. The CDR3 totals 12 residues. V gave up 2 bases and J gave up 4 bases, with 8 bases separating them. The CDR3 sequence is CSVEQGLTEAFF. The CDR3 DNA reads TGCAGCGTTGAACAGGGTCTCACTGAAGCTTTCTTT. The variable domain in full, completed from reference TRBV29-1 and TRBJ1-1, reads SAVISQKPSRDICQRGTSLTIQCQVDSQVTMMFWYRQQPGQSLTLIATANQGSEATYESGFVIDKFPISRPNLTFSTLTVSNMSPEDSSIYLCSVEQGLTEAFFGQGTRLTVV.

In its sample, this clone was seen once. The gene calls are TRBV20-1 and TRBJ1-5; tentative D call: TRBD1 (5 bases). CDR3 length: 13 residues. The germline V and J ends were trimmed by 3 bases and 4 bases, with 10 bases remaining between them. Germline lookup yields CDR1 DFQATT and CDR2 SNEGSKA (reference sequence). The CDR3 reads CSASVGGNQPQHF. CDR3 DNA sequence: TGCAGTGCTAGTGTGGGGGGTAATCAGCCCCAGCATTTT.

The CDR3 protein is CASSLEGAEAFF. The CDR3 DNA reads TGTGCCAGCAGCTTAGAGGGGGCTGAAGCTTTCTTT. V is TRBV7-6 and J is TRBJ1-1, with D possibly TRBD1 on 6 matching bases. The CDR3 covers 12 residues. V lost 1 base, J lost 6 bases, and 6 bases lay in between. The germline gives CDR1 SGHVS, CDR2 FNYEAQ.

V usage is TRBV25-1 and J usage is TRBJ2-3, with 9 bases identical to TRBD2. The ends lost 7 bases at V and 0 bases at J; junction bases unmatched: 8. The CDR3 is made up of 16 amino acids. Germline loops: CDR1 MGHDK, CDR2 SYGVNS. The CDR3: CASIFLAGVSTDTQYF. DNA for the CDR3: TGTGCCAGCATTTTTTTAGCGGGGGTGAGCACAGATACGCAGTATTTT.

The rearrangement links TRBV10-3 to TRBJ2-7, with 10 bases identical to TRBD1. Unmatched junction bases numbered 12, after V lost 3 bases and J lost 10 bases. Germline-derived CDR1 and CDR2 are ENHRY and SYGVKD. The CDR3 contains 15 residues. CDR3 in amino acids: CAISDRDRGDPSQYF. CDR3 bases: TGTGCCATCAGTGATAGGGACAGGGGCGACCCCAGCCAGTACTTC.

This clone was found once. The chain links TRBV7-2 to TRBJ2-5; D is undetermined. Germline V lookup: CDR1 SGHTA, CDR2 FQGNSA. The length of the CDR3 is 14 residues. V dropped 5 bases and J dropped 2 bases, with 12 bases sitting between them. CDR3 sequence: CASSLTTVQETQYF. In DNA form, the CDR3 reads TGTGCCAGCAGCCTCACCACTGTACAAGAGACCCAGTACTTC.

V gene TRBV5-1 combines with J gene TRBJ1-2; the D is unclear. The CDR3 has 12 amino acids. Germline values: CDR1 SGHRS, CDR2 YFSETQ. The V and J ends lost 4 bases and 7 bases respectively, with 11 bases between them. The CDR3 loop is CASSLPGFGYTF. The DNA of the CDR3 is TGCGCCAGCAGCCTCCCCGGTTTTGGCTACACCTTC.

V is TRBV29-1 and J is TRBJ2-1; 9 positions agree with TRBD2. The CDR3 covers 15 residues. Germline CDR1 SQVTM, CDR2 ANQGSEA. The V gene end was trimmed by 7 bases and the J gene end by 4 bases; junction bases not matched to a gene: 11. CDR3 residues: CSAAPGLARYNEQFF. DNA of the CDR3: TGCAGCGCCGCCCCGGGACTAGCAAGATACAATGAGCAGTTCTTC.